This note documents a single T cell receptor beta chain sequence. The antigen is undetermined. This sample is drawn from a study of OX40 agonist ivuxolimab in advanced cancers. Assay: immunoSEQ multiplex PCR; the TCRdb copy retains only in-frame clones and omits some. The sample yields about 60,000 clones, less than 90% seen once. V gave up 2 bases and J gave up 4 bases, with 6 bases separating them. Per the germline V gene, CDR1 is MNHNY and CDR2 is SVGAGI (reference sequence). This CDR3 comprises 13 residues. With baseline, cycle 4 day 1, and cycle 7 day 1 as timepoints, blood was sampled. Broader study findings: Which antigen the expanded peripheral T cells recognized is unknown.

This TCR derives from an adult with an advanced solid tumor such as melanoma, head and neck, liver or kidney cancer. Sample: CD4+ or CD8+ T cells sorted from blood, taken in a trial of the OX40 agonist ivuxolimab. V usage is TRBV6-6 and J usage is TRBJ1-3; D gene uncertain. This chain's CDR3 is CASSYLGGNTIYF. CDR3 coding DNA: TGTGCCAGCAGTTACCTAGGGGGAAACACCATATATTTT.